This TCR beta chain is drawn from a study of blood T cell repertoires in COVID-19. Whole-study context: There were acute and convalescent COVID-19 samples, and they came from the United States, Italy and Spain. Sample material is recorded as cDNA or gDNA derived from T cells, B-cell-depleted T cells, or PBMCs.

Only one count was recorded for this clone. The J segment lost 5 bases and the V segment lost 1 base, leaving 0 bases of the junction unmatched. The CDR3 runs 12 residues. Germline CDR1 is GTSNPN and CDR2 is SVGIG (reference sequence). In the authors' methods: Estimated nucleated cell counts came from reference gene primer amplification. The repertoire was sequenced with immunoSEQ multiplex PCR; TCRdb's copy has only in-frame clones and lacks some. Clonal size and the V and J genes are those of that table, whereas D and trimming came from the DNA. Of 110,000 to 150,000 clones listed, around 89% were seen once; the top ten hold around 3%.

This receptor was obtained from a man aged 60 to 69 with active or convalescent COVID-19. The rearrangement joins TRBV30 to TRBJ1-1; TRBD1 aligns across 8 bases. Material: peripheral blood. This CDR3 reads CAWSGTGTEAFF. In DNA, the CDR3 is TGTGCCTGGAGTGGGACAGGGACTGAAGCTTTCTTT.